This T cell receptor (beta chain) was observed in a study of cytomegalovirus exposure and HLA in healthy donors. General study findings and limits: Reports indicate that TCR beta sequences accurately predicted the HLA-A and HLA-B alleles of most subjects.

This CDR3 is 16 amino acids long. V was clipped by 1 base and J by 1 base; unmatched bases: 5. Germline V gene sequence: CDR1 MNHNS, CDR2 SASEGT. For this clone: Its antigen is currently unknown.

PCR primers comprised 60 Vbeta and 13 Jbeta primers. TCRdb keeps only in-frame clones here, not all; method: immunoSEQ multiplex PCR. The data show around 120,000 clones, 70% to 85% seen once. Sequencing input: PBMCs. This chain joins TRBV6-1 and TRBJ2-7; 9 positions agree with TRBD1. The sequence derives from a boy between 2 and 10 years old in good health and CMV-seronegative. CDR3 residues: CASSEETGGGSYEQYF. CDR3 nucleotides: TGTGCCAGCAGTGAAGAAACAGGGGGCGGATCCTACGAGCAGTACTTC.